A single sample is the source of the 17 T cell receptor beta chains below, sequenced in a study of cytomegalovirus exposure and HLA in healthy donors. The assay was immunoSEQ multiplex PCR, and TCRdb's table has in-frame clones only and misses some. This table holds 120,000 or so clones, over 85% found once. Input material: PBMCs. These TCRs come from a woman under 30 in good health and CMV-seronegative.

CDR3 amino acids: CASSFGLAGVEQFF. In DNA form, the CDR3 reads TGTGCCAGCAGTTTCGGGCTAGCGGGAGTTGAGCAGTTCTTC. This sequence joins TRBV28 and TRBJ2-1, with TRBD2 identical over 10 bases. Per the germline V gene, CDR1 is MDHEN and CDR2 is SYDVKM. V gave up 3 bases and J gave up 9 bases; unmatched junction bases: 5. CDR3 length: 14 amino acids.

The rearrangement links TRBV5-6 to TRBJ1-3, with D perhaps matching TRBD1 (6 bases). The CDR3 runs to 16 residues. CDR1 and CDR2 from the germline V gene are SGHDT and YYEEEE. Trimming removed 0 bases from V and 0 bases from J, with 10 bases in between. The CDR3 region has the DNA TGTGCCAGCAGCTTGGTCAGGGGCAGCTCTGGAAACACCATATATTTT. Translating gives CASSLVRGSSGNTIYF.

The V gene is TRBV30, the J gene TRBJ2-7, with a tentative D call TRBD1 (6 bases). Trimming stripped 2 bases from V and 4 bases from J, with 9 bases between. Germline CDR1 is GTSNPN and CDR2 is SVGIG (reference sequence). The CDR3 consists of 12 residues. In DNA form, the CDR3 reads TGTGCCTGGAGTCCTAGGGGGTACGAGCAGTACTTC. Protein sequence: CAWSPRGYEQYF.

V and J are TRBV10-1 and TRBJ1-5; D is possibly TRBD1 (5 bases). CDR1 is WNHNN and CDR2 is SYGVQD in the germline V gene (reference sequence). The germline V and J ends were trimmed by 7 bases and 0 bases, with 13 bases remaining between them. This CDR3 has 15 amino acids. The DNA for the CDR3 is TGCGCCAGCAAAGGCGACGGACATAGCAATCAGCCCCAGCATTTT. Its protein is CASKGDGHSNQPQHF.

V gene TRBV6-6 combines with J gene TRBJ2-5, with 8 bases lining up with TRBD1. After removal of 5 bases from V and 4 bases from J, the junction contained 6 bases not matched to a gene. This CDR3 has 14 residues. CDR1 MNHNY and CDR2 SVGAGI come from the germline V gene (reference sequence). CDR3 residues: CASSTGQGGETQYF. CDR3 nucleotide sequence: TGTGCCAGCAGTACCGGACAGGGAGGAGAGACCCAGTACTTC.

V is TRBV21-1 and J is TRBJ1-2; the table's D call TRBD1 went unverified against the DNA. TRBV21-1 represents a pseudogene. CDR3 size: 11 residues. The CDR3 region has the DNA TGTGCCAGCACGGGGGACAGGGACTACACCTTC. This sequence encodes CASTGDRDYTF.

This clone was detected only a few times. The V call is TRBV19, the J call TRBJ1-5; possible D gene TRBD1, 6 bases. Looked up from germline, CDR1 is LNHDA and CDR2 is SQIVND (reference sequence). Trimming took 1 base from V and 7 from J, leaving 14 bases between them. This CDR3 comprises 15 residues. The CDR3 is CASSIGGQLLQPQHF. In DNA, the CDR3 is TGTGCCAGTAGTATAGGGGGGCAGTTGCTCCAGCCCCAGCATTTT.

The chain couples TRBV4-2 to TRBJ2-3, with TRBD2 matching 11 bases. The CDR3 extends over 17 amino acids. After removal of 0 bases from V and 5 bases from J, the junction contained 7 bases not matched to a gene. The germline V gene encodes CDR1 LGHNA and CDR2 YNFKEQ. The CDR3 DNA reads as TGTGCCAGCAGCCAAGATTTTAGCGGGGGGGCGGGAGATACGCAGTATTTT. Translated, it gives CASSQDFSGGAGDTQYF.

The chain has TRBV10-3 and TRBJ1-6, with 8 bases aligning to TRBD1. The CDR3 consists of 14 residues. The germline V gene encodes CDR1 ENHRY and CDR2 SYGVKD. Germline trimming cut 8 bases from V and 5 bases from J; bases unmatched to any gene: 5. The CDR3 reads CAIQQGVDNSPLHF. The DNA for the CDR3 is TGTGCCATCCAACAGGGGGTTGATAATTCACCCCTCCACTTT.

The CDR3 bases are TGTGCCTGGAACCGGAATTATGGGAGCTCCTACAATGAGCAGTTCTTC. Its translation is CAWNRNYGSSYNEQFF. This chain links TRBV30 with TRBJ2-1; D is possibly TRBD2 (5 bases). The CDR3 has 16 amino acids. Germline CDR1 reads GTSNPN; CDR2 reads SVGIG (reference sequence). The V and J ends lost 4 bases and 0 bases respectively, with 16 bases between them.

The CDR3 here is CASSLGLAGGRKAGELFF. The DNA for the CDR3 is TGTGCCAGCAGCTTGGGGCTAGCGGGGGGGCGAAAGGCCGGGGAGCTGTTTTTT. The chain uses TRBV5-4 and TRBJ2-2; 12 bases agree with TRBD2. V dropped 0 bases and J dropped 6; count of bases not matched to a gene: 9. This CDR3 has 18 residues. CDR1 and CDR2 (germline): SGHNT, YYREEE (reference sequence).

The J gene is TRBJ2-3, the V gene TRBV9; D call uncertain. The germline V gene has CDR1 SGDLS and CDR2 YYNGEE. Deletions cut 4 bases from V and 2 bases from J, with 5 bases between. This CDR3 contains 12 residues. The CDR3 reads CASSPNTDTQYF. The CDR3 DNA sequence: TGTGCCAGCAGCCCCAACACAGATACGCAGTATTTT.

V usage is TRBV19 and J usage is TRBJ2-7; TRBD2 matches at 9 bases. From germline, CDR1 is LNHDA and CDR2 SQIVND (reference sequence). The V and J ends lost 5 bases and 7 bases, in that order; junction bases with no gene match: 12. The CDR3 contains 15 residues. The CDR3 DNA reads as TGTGCCAGTAGTCGACTAGCGGACAACACGGGGGAGCAGTACTTC. This gives the protein CASSRLADNTGEQYF.

The chain employs TRBV5-1 and TRBJ2-1; TRBD2 might be the D (6 bases). CDR1 is SGHRS and CDR2 is YFSETQ in the germline V gene. V lost 0 bases and J 4 bases, leaving 17 bases between the germline ends. The length of the CDR3 is 17 residues. For the CDR3, the DNA is TGCGCCAGCAGCTTGGTCGTGGGACTCGGAACTTACAATGAGCAGTTCTTC. This sequence encodes CASSLVVGLGTYNEQFF.

This clone was found a few times. This chain uses TRBV2 with TRBJ1-5; possible D gene TRBD1, 5 bases. Germline CDR1 reads SNHLY; CDR2 reads FYNNEI. The CDR3 runs 13 residues. Trimming cost V 2 bases and J 6 bases, with 8 bases left between them. The CDR3 sequence is CASSERRGQPQHF. CDR3 bases: TGTGCCAGCAGTGAACGGAGGGGTCAGCCCCAGCATTTT.

This rearrangement joins TRBV7-3 to TRBJ2-3; 9 bases match TRBD2. The ends lost 1 base at V and 4 bases at J; junction bases unmatched: 6. Germline values: CDR1 SGHTA, CDR2 FQGTGA. The CDR3 spans 16 residues. CDR3 amino acids: CASSLIGGGAADTQYF. The CDR3 DNA is TGTGCCAGCAGCTTAATTGGCGGGGGGGCCGCAGATACGCAGTATTTT.

This chain connects TRBV28 to TRBJ1-2; TRBD1 is a possible D gene (5 bases). CDR1 and CDR2 (germline): MDHEN, SYDVKM. The CDR3 runs 13 residues. With 2 bases removed from V and 8 bases from J, the gap between germline ends came to 12 bases. CDR3 loop: CASSLESGYGYTF. The CDR3 bases are TGTGCCAGCAGTTTAGAATCAGGGTACGGCTACACCTTC.